These 31 T cell receptor beta chains came from one sample sequenced in a study of blood T cell repertoires in COVID-19. Libraries were prepared by immunoSEQ multiplex PCR; TCRdb keeps only in-frame clonotypes and omits some of them. The sample holds approximately 180,000 clones, roughly 85% seen once. Sequenced input: peripheral blood. The receptors stem from a human donor with active or convalescent COVID-19. The donor label of this sample is uncertain.

This clone was picked up one time. The chain has TRBV30 and TRBJ2-1, with 7 bases aligning to TRBD2. Trimming took 1 base from V and 7 from J; bases not matched to a gene: 7. Looked up from germline, CDR1 is GTSNPN and CDR2 is SVGIG (reference sequence). There are 14 residues in the CDR3. CDR3 in amino acids: CAWSGGRAGNEQFF. In nucleotides, the CDR3 is TGTGCCTGGAGTGGTGGGAGGGCCGGAAATGAGCAGTTCTTC.

This chain joins TRBV19 and TRBJ1-1, with D possibly TRBD1 on 6 matching bases. The CDR3 is 15 residues long. Looked up from germline, CDR1 is LNHDA and CDR2 is SQIVND (reference sequence). V lost 6 bases, J lost 5 bases, and 19 bases lay in between. The CDR3 sequence is CASRGRDTRETEAFF. For the CDR3, the DNA is TGTGCCAGTAGGGGGAGGGACACCCGAGAGACTGAAGCTTTCTTT.

The chain combines TRBV4-3 with TRBJ2-5; possibly TRBD2 for D (7 bases). Per germline, CDR1 LGHNA and CDR2 YSLEER. This CDR3 is built from 18 residues. V lost 0 bases and J 2 bases, leaving 19 bases between the germline ends. The CDR3 bases are TGCGCCAGCAGCCAAGAACCCGCCCGGGGGGCACTACAAGAGACCCAGTACTTC. Protein: CASSQEPARGALQETQYF.

In its sample, this clone was seen once. The genes are TRBV3-1 (or the pseudogene TRBV3-2) and TRBJ2-7; TRBD2 matches at 11 bases. The CDR3 sequence is 15 residues long. J lost 3 bases, V lost 1 base, and 2 bases had no gene match. CDR1 and CDR2 (germline): LGHDT, YNNKEL (reference sequence). The CDR3 DNA reads TGTGCCAGCAGCCAAGCGACTAGCGGGGTCTACGAGCAGTACTTC. It specifies CASSQATSGVYEQYF.

A remark on this clone: Other DNA sequences of this sample code for an identical CDR3. The V and J genes are TRBV28 and TRBJ2-5; D unresolved. The CDR3 has 11 amino acids. Trimming removed 1 base from V and 5 bases from J, with 2 bases in between. Germline V gene lookup returns CDR1 MDHEN and CDR2 SYDVKM. The CDR3 DNA reads TGTGCCAGCAGTTTATCTGAGACCCAGTACTTC. This sequence encodes CASSLSETQYF. The entire variable domain, with the rest obtained from reference TRBV28 and TRBJ2-5, is as follows: DVKVTQSSRYLVKRTGEKVFLECVQDMDHENMFWYRQDPGLGLRLIYFSYDVKMKEKGDIPEGYSVSREKKERFSLILESASTNQTSMYLCASSLSETQYFGPGTRLLVL.

The chain is built from TRBV30 and TRBJ1-1; D is perhaps TRBD1 (6 bases). Germline V gives CDR1 GTSNPN, CDR2 SVGIG (reference sequence). V lost 2 bases to trimming and J lost 5 bases, with 18 bases between them. The CDR3 has 15 residues. The CDR3 protein is CAWSTRGQIWTEAFF. The DNA for the CDR3 is TGTGCCTGGAGTACCAGGGGACAAATATGGACTGAAGCTTTCTTT.

This chain uses TRBV7-6 with TRBJ2-3; unclear D gene. Per germline, CDR1 SGHVS and CDR2 FNYEAQ. V was pared by 0 bases and J by 4 bases, with 5 bases between. The CDR3 spans 13 residues. In nucleotides, the CDR3 is TGTGCCAGCAGCTTAGCTATGTCAGATACGCAGTATTTT. It specifies CASSLAMSDTQYF.

This clone was seen a handful of times. The chain links TRBV5-1 to TRBJ1-1, with 7 bases fitting TRBD1. This CDR3 spans 14 amino acids. The V gene's germline CDR1 is SGHRS and CDR2 YFSETQ. With V trimmed by 5 bases and J by 4 bases, 8 bases remained unmatched. CDR3 region: CASSPRGRATEAFF. DNA of the CDR3: TGCGCCAGCAGTCCTAGGGGGCGCGCCACTGAAGCTTTCTTT.

This clone was counted once. This rearrangement joins TRBV19 to TRBJ2-7; 7 positions agree with TRBD1. CDR1 and CDR2 (germline): LNHDA, SQIVND (reference sequence). The CDR3 consists of 13 residues. The V gene end was trimmed by 6 bases and the J gene end by 4 bases; junction bases not matched to a gene: 6. In DNA, the CDR3 is TGTGCCAGTAGGCAACAGGGGCGGTACGAGCAGTACTTC. It translates to CASRQQGRYEQYF.

The chain recombines TRBV3-1 (or the pseudogene TRBV3-2) with TRBJ1-5; D perhaps matches TRBD1 (6 bases). There are 14 residues in the CDR3. CDR1 and CDR2 from the germline V gene are LGHDT and YNNKEL (reference sequence). V lost 1 base to trimming and J lost 6 bases, with 10 bases between them. CDR3 amino acids: CASSQVGAVQPQHF. DNA of the CDR3: TGTGCCAGCAGCCAAGTGGGGGCGGTTCAGCCCCAGCATTTT.

The chain joins TRBV3-1 (or the pseudogene TRBV3-2) to TRBJ2-2; 8 nucleotides line up with TRBD1. This CDR3 is built from 15 residues. V shed 6 bases, J shed 2 bases, and the junction held 5 bases outside the gene matches. Germline CDR1 reads LGHDT; CDR2 reads YNNKEL (reference sequence). This CDR3 is CASSKTGVNTGELFF. In DNA form, the CDR3 reads TGTGCCAGCAGTAAGACAGGGGTCAACACCGGGGAGCTGTTTTTT.

As for this clone: Germline is not matched at one junction end, which may reflect a read error. The rearrangement links TRBV7-7 to TRBJ2-3; D is tentatively TRBD1 or TRBD2 (5 bases each). CDR3 length: 16 residues. Germline CDR1 is SSHAT and CDR2 is FNYEAQ (reference sequence). DNA of the CDR3: TGTGCTAGCAGCTTAGGGGCCGGACTCTCCACAGATACGCAGTATTTT. Amino acid sequence: CASSLGAGLSTDTQYF.

J is TRBJ2-7 and V is TRBV4-2, with D maybe TRBD1 (5 bases). V was clipped by 2 bases and J by 3 bases, with 8 bases between them. CDR1 and CDR2 (germline): LGHNA, YNFKEQ. The CDR3 is 13 residues long. CDR3 sequence (DNA): TGTGCCAGCAGCCAAAGTACAGGCTACGAGCAGTACTTC. Its protein product is CASSQSTGYEQYF.

The chain couples TRBV27 to TRBJ1-1; no firm D call. The CDR3 is 13 amino acids. V lost 6 bases and J 4 bases, leaving 12 bases between the germline ends. In germline, CDR1 is MNHEY, CDR2 SMNVEV (reference sequence). CDR3 sequence: CASRNRVGTEAFF. CDR3 DNA sequence: TGTGCCAGCAGGAACCGGGTGGGCACTGAAGCTTTCTTT.

V usage is TRBV3-1 (or the pseudogene TRBV3-2) and J usage is TRBJ1-2; no clear D. The CDR3 loop spans 14 amino acids. The germline V and J ends were trimmed by 0 bases and 4 bases, with 9 bases remaining between them. Germline V CDR1 and CDR2: LGHDT, YNNKEL (reference sequence). The CDR3 loop is CASSQDAGTYGYTF. The CDR3, as DNA: TGTGCCAGCAGCCAAGATGCAGGAACCTATGGCTACACCTTC.

V usage is TRBV28 and J usage is TRBJ2-4; weak D call: TRBD2 (6 bases). This CDR3 contains 16 residues. The V gene lost 4 bases and the J gene lost 1 base, with 14 bases spanning the gap. Germline V gene sequence: CDR1 MDHEN, CDR2 SYDVKM. The CDR3 bases are TGTGCCAGCAGTTATGGGGGGTTGGGGGCCAAAAACATTCAGTACTTC. This sequence encodes CASSYGGLGAKNIQYF.

The chain uses TRBV29-1 and TRBJ1-1, with a possible D match to TRBD1 (6 bases). V shed 8 bases and J shed 2 bases, with 15 bases lying between them. The germline gives CDR1 SQVTM, CDR2 ANQGSEA. This CDR3 is built from 13 residues. The DNA for the CDR3 is TGCAGCTCTTCGCGGACAGTTAACACTGAAGCTTTCTTT. Translated, it gives CSSSRTVNTEAFF.

The chain employs TRBV19 and TRBJ2-1, with D tentatively TRBD2 (6 bases). Germline V lookup: CDR1 LNHDA, CDR2 SQIVND (reference sequence). Trimming removed 6 bases from V and 8 bases from J, with 14 bases in between. The CDR3 runs 13 residues. CDR3 nucleotides: TGTGCCAGTAGCGGGAGACACCCCGATGAGCAGTTCTTC. Translation gives CASSGRHPDEQFF.

This chain joins TRBV7-8 and TRBJ1-3; D not certain. This CDR3 contains 16 residues. V was cut by 3 bases and J by 0 bases, with 12 bases left in between. Per the germline V gene, CDR1 is SGHVS and CDR2 is FQNEAQ. The CDR3 coding sequence is TGTGCCAGCAGCTTGAGGGAGACACCCTCTGGAAACACCATATATTTT. As protein: CASSLRETPSGNTIYF.

This clone appeared once. The chain combines TRBV19 with TRBJ2-7, with D possibly TRBD2 on 5 matching bases. This CDR3 is 12 amino acids long. From germline, CDR1 is LNHDA and CDR2 SQIVND (reference sequence). V was shortened by 6 bases and J by 4 bases, with 10 bases between the two germline ends. DNA of the CDR3: TGTGCCAGTAGCCTCGGGGAGTACGAGCAGTACTTC. Translation gives CASSLGEYEQYF.

This clone appeared once. CDR3 sequence: CASSQVAGTNQYNEQFF. CDR3 bases: TGTGCCAGCAGCCAAGTAGCGGGAACCAACCAATACAATGAGCAGTTCTTC. This sequence joins TRBV11-2 and TRBJ2-1, with 8 bases matching TRBD2. Unmatched junction bases numbered 13, after V lost 5 bases and J lost 4 bases. Germline V gene sequence: CDR1 SGHAT, CDR2 FQNNGV. CDR3 length: 17 residues.

V gene TRBV6-5 combines with J gene TRBJ1-2; D possibly corresponds to TRBD1 (5 bases). V was shortened by 2 bases and J by 7 bases, with 17 bases between the two germline ends. Per germline, CDR1 MNHEY and CDR2 SVGAGI. CDR3 length: 15 amino acids. CDR3 amino acids: CASSYGTGLARGYTF. The CDR3, as DNA: TGTGCCAGCAGTTACGGAACAGGCCTGGCACGTGGCTACACCTTC.

This chain links TRBV28 with TRBJ1-2; no definite D call. In germline, CDR1 is MDHEN, CDR2 SYDVKM. V shed 4 bases and J shed 9 bases, with 15 bases lying between them. The length of the CDR3 is 13 residues. CDR3 bases: TGTGCCAGCAGTTCACCCCAGACTCCGAGCTACACCTTC. This codes for CASSSPQTPSYTF.

The V call is TRBV19, the J call TRBJ2-6; D is possibly TRBD1 (6 bases). Germline V gene lookup returns CDR1 LNHDA and CDR2 SQIVND (reference sequence). The CDR3 contains 17 residues. V lost 8 bases and J lost 1, with 18 bases in between. CDR3 in DNA: TGTGCCAGTCACAACAGGGAGCTCCGGTCTGGGGCCAACGTCCTGACTTTC. It encodes CASHNRELRSGANVLTF. Looking up the rest from reference TRBV19 and TRBJ2-6 gives the full variable domain: DGGITQSPKYLFRKEGQNVTLSCEQNLNHDAMYWYRQDPGQGLRLIYYSQIVNDFQKGDIAEGYSVSREKKESFPLTVTSAQKNPTAFYLCASHNRELRSGANVLTFGAGSRLTVL.

This chain joins TRBV7-2 and TRBJ2-5, with D uncertain. The CDR3 consists of 13 residues. V lost 0 bases, J lost 1 base, and 3 bases lay in between. In germline, CDR1 is SGHTA, CDR2 FQGNSA. CDR3 residues: CASSLALQETQYF. CDR3 in DNA: TGTGCCAGCAGCTTAGCCCTCCAAGAGACCCAGTACTTC.

The gene calls are TRBV9 and TRBJ2-5; 7 bases agree with TRBD2. This CDR3 is built from 14 residues. Trimming at V came to 3 bases and at J to 5 bases, leaving 7 bases not matched to a gene. Germline CDR1 is SGDLS and CDR2 is YYNGEE. The CDR3 spells CASSGGGPGETQYF. The CDR3 DNA reads TGTGCCAGCAGCGGCGGGGGTCCCGGGGAGACCCAGTACTTC.

The J gene is TRBJ2-7, the V gene TRBV18; TRBD2 might be the D (7 bases). This CDR3 region has 15 residues. Germline V gives CDR1 KGHSH, CDR2 LQKENI. V was trimmed by 3 bases and J by 3 bases, leaving 15 bases between them. For the CDR3, the DNA is TGTGCCAGCTCACCGTCCGGGGAGGGGGGCTACGAGCAGTACTTC. It encodes CASSPSGEGGYEQYF.

The chain joins TRBV19 to TRBJ1-3; D is unresolved. CDR1 is LNHDA, CDR2 SQIVND, per germline (reference sequence). The CDR3 is 15 residues long. Trimming shortened V by 0 bases and J by 7 bases, and 13 bases separated the two germline ends. The CDR3 DNA sequence: TGTGCCAGTAGTATAGATCCGGGGAAATGGAACACCATATATTTT. Residues: CASSIDPGKWNTIYF.

J is TRBJ1-3 and V is TRBV4-1; D is possibly TRBD1 (6 bases). The CDR3 contains 18 residues. In germline, CDR1 is MGHRA, CDR2 YSYEKL. With 1 base removed from V and 0 bases from J, the gap between germline ends came to 16 bases. CDR3 DNA: TGCGCCAGCAGCCAAGGCGGCAGGGGCGAAATCTCTGGAAACACCATATATTTT. It yields the protein CASSQGGRGEISGNTIYF.

The CDR3 coding sequence is TGTGCCACCAGTACAGGGTTCAGTGGCTACACCTTC. Residues: CATSTGFSGYTF. The chain carries TRBV24-1 and TRBJ1-2; possible D gene TRBD1, 6 bases. The germline gives CDR1 KGHDR, CDR2 SFDVKD. The CDR3 length is 12 residues. Trimming took 6 bases from V and 7 from J, leaving 11 bases between them.

The gene calls are TRBV6-1 and TRBJ2-1; the match to TRBD2 covers 10 bases. The CDR3 spans 18 residues. Germline CDR1 MNHNS, CDR2 SASEGT. J was trimmed by 0 bases and V by 6 bases; bases with no gene match: 11. CDR3 sequence (DNA): TGTGCCAGCAGGGAACCAGGGACTAGCGTAAACTCCTACAATGAGCAGTTCTTC. This sequence encodes CASREPGTSVNSYNEQFF.